The clone carrying this T cell receptor (beta chain) was counted at least ten times. Sequenced by immunoSEQ multiplex PCR; TCRdb stores in-frame clones only, minus some. Of under 250,000 clones listed, about nine tenths are singletons. The sample originates from a study of cytomegalovirus exposure and HLA in healthy donors. CDR1 and CDR2 from the germline V gene are LNHDA and SQIVND (reference sequence). The CDR3 is made up of 13 amino acids. Trimming removed 4 bases from V and 3 bases from J, with 7 bases in between. The sequencing input was PBMCs. The chain uses TRBV19 and TRBJ1-5, with D unresolved. This clonotype originated in a woman aged 18-35 years in good health and CMV-seropositive. The CDR3: CASSTGVNQPQHF. CDR3 bases: TGTGCCAGTAGTACAGGCGTCAATCAGCCCCAGCATTTT.